The 6 T cell receptor beta chains below come from one sample, sequenced in a study of blood T cell repertoires in COVID-19. The data were produced by immunoSEQ multiplex PCR, yet TCRdb's version contains in-frame clones alone and is incomplete. The table has about 120,000 clones, around three quarters seen once; the top ten hold 3% to 4.5%. Sequenced sample: peripheral blood. The receptors come from a woman older than 75 with acute or convalescent COVID-19.

The V and J genes are TRBV4-1 and TRBJ2-1; TRBD1 is a possible D gene (6 bases). The V end was cut by 2 bases, the J end by 8 bases, with 13 bases between. The germline V gene has CDR1 MGHRA and CDR2 YSYEKL. CDR3 size: 14 residues. Here the CDR3 DNA reads TGCGCCAGCAGCCAAACCTGGGGGCGGGATGAGCAGTTCTTC. Protein: CASSQTWGRDEQFF.

V usage is TRBV9 and J usage is TRBJ2-7; 11 bases agree with TRBD2. The V segment lost 0 bases and the J segment 2 bases; nucleotides outside the gene matches: 4. CDR1 and CDR2 from the germline V gene are SGDLS and YYNGEE. The CDR3 is made up of 16 amino acids. The CDR3 DNA follows: TGTGCCAGCAGCGTAGGGACTAGCGGGCCCGCCTACGAGCAGTACTTC. It yields the protein CASSVGTSGPAYEQYF.

The chain is built from TRBV5-1 and TRBJ1-1, with 7 bases identical to TRBD1. This CDR3 comprises 15 residues. CDR1 and CDR2 from the germline V gene are SGHRS and YFSETQ. V lost 4 bases, J lost 3 bases, and 9 bases stayed unmatched. CDR3 sequence: CASSLTGDGYTEAFF. As DNA, the CDR3 is TGCGCCAGCAGCCTCACAGGGGATGGGTACACTGAAGCTTTCTTT.

This clone was recorded only once. The genes are TRBV7-2 and TRBJ1-5; a weak D match, TRBD1 (5 bases). Germline CDR1 SGHTA, CDR2 FQGNSA. The CDR3 covers 14 residues. Between the trimmed V and J ends, which lost 0 bases and 6 bases, there was a span of 9 bases. The CDR3 loop reads CASSLAGEAQPQHF. Written as DNA, the CDR3 is TGTGCCAGCAGCTTAGCAGGGGAAGCTCAGCCCCAGCATTTT.

There are a few counts of this clone. The CDR3 nucleotides are TGCGCCAGCAGCCAGCCAGACGGGACAACTGGAAACACCATATATTTT. Translation gives CASSQPDGTTGNTIYF. The chain couples TRBV4-1 to TRBJ1-3, with a tentative D call TRBD1 (6 bases). The CDR3 runs to 16 residues. Trimming stripped 3 bases from V and 2 bases from J, with 14 bases between. The V gene's germline CDR1 is MGHRA and CDR2 YSYEKL.

The chain carries TRBV7-9 and TRBJ1-5; D is unresolved. V lost 1 base and J 3 bases, leaving 13 bases between the germline ends. This CDR3 has 16 amino acids. Germline loops: CDR1 SEHNR, CDR2 FQNEAQ (reference sequence). DNA for the CDR3: TGTGCCAGCAGCTTAGGAAGCGGCGAGGCCAATCAGCCCCAGCATTTT. Its protein product is CASSLGSGEANQPQHF.